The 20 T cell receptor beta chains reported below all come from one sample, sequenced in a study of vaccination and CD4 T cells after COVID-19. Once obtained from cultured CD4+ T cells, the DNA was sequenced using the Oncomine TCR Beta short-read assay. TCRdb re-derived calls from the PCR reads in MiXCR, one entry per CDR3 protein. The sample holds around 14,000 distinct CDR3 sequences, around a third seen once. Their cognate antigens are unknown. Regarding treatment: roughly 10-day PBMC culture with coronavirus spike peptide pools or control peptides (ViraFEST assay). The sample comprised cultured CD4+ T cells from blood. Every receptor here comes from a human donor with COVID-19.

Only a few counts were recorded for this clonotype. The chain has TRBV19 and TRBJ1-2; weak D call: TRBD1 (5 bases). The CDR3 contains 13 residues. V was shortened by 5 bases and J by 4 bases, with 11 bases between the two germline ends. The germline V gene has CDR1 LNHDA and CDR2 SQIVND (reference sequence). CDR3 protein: CASSLQEFYGYTF. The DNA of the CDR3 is TGTGCCAGTAGTCTACAGGAGTTCTATGGCTACACCTTC.

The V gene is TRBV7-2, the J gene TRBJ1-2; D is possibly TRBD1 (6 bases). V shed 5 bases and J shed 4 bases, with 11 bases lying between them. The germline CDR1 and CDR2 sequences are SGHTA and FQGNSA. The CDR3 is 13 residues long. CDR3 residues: CASSPLGAYGYTF. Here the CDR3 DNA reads TGTGCCAGCAGCCCCCTGGGGGCCTATGGCTACACCTTC.

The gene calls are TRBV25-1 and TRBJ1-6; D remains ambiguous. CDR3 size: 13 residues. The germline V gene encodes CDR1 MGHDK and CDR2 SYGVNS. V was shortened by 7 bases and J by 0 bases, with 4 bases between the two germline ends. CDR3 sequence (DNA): TGTGCCAGCAAACACTCCTATAATTCACCCCTCCACTTT. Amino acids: CASKHSYNSPLHF.

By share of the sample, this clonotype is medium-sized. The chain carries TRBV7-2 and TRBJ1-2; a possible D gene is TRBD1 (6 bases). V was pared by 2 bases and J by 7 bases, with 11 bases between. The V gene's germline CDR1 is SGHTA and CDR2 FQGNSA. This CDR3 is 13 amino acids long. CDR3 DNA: TGTGCCAGCAGCTTATCAGGGGTTGGTGGCTACACCTTC. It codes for CASSLSGVGGYTF.

The CDR3 protein is CASSQDGASYPNQPQHF. CDR3 in DNA: TGTGCCAGCAGCCAAGATGGTGCCTCTTACCCCAATCAGCCCCAGCATTTT. The chain couples TRBV4-2 to TRBJ1-5; no clear D gene. CDR3 length: 17 residues. V was clipped by 0 bases and J by 3 bases, with 15 bases between them. CDR1 and CDR2 (germline): LGHNA, YNFKEQ.

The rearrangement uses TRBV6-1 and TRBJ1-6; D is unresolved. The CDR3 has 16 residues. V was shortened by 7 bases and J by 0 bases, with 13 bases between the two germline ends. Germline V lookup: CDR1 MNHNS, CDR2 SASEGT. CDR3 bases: TGTGCCAGCACCCTTGGCCCGAGCTCCTATAATTCACCCCTCCACTTT. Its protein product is CASTLGPSSYNSPLHF.

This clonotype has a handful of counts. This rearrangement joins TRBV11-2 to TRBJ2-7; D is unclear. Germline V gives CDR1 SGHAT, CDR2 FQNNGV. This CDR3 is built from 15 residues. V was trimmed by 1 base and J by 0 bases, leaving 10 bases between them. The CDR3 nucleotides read TGTGCCAGCAGCTTAGGCGTCGGTAGCTCCTACGAGCAGTACTTC. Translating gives CASSLGVGSSYEQYF.

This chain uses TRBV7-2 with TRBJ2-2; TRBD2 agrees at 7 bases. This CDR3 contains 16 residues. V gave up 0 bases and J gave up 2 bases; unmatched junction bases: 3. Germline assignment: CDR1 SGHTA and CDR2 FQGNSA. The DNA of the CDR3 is TGTGCCAGCAGCTTAGCGGGGACTACCAACACCGGGGAGCTGTTTTTT. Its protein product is CASSLAGTTNTGELFF.

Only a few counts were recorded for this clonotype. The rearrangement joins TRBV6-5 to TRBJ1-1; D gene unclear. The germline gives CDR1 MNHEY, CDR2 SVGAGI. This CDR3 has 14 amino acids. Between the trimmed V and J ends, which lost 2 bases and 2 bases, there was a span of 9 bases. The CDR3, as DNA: TGTGCCAGCAGTTACAATCGGGAAAACACTGAAGCTTTCTTT. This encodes CASSYNRENTEAFF.

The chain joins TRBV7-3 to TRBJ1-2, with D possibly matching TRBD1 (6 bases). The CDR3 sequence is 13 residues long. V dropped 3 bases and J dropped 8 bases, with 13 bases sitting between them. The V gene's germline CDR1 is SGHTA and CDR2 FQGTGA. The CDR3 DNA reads TGTGCCAGCAGCTTCTCTTCAGGGGACGGCTACACCTTC. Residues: CASSFSSGDGYTF.

The chain's CDR3 is CASSLRAGGGYGYTF. In DNA form, the CDR3 reads TGCGCCAGCAGCTTGAGGGCAGGGGGTGGTTATGGCTACACCTTC. This chain uses TRBV5-1 with TRBJ1-2, with TRBD1 matching 7 bases. V shed 1 base and J 5 bases; nucleotides not matched to a gene: 8. Per the germline V gene, CDR1 is SGHRS and CDR2 is YFSETQ. This CDR3 is built from 15 residues.

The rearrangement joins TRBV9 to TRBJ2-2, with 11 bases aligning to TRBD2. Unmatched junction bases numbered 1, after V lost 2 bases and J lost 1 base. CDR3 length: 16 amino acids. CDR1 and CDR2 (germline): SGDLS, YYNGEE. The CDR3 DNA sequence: TGTGCCAGCAGCGTTACTAGCGGGGGGAACACCGGGGAGCTGTTTTTT. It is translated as CASSVTSGGNTGELFF.

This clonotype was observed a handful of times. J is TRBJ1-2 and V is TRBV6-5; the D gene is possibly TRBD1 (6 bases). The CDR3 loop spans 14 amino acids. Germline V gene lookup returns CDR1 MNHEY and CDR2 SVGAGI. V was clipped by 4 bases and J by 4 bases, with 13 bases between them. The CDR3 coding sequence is TGTGCCAGCAGTTTAGGGGGGCTTGGCTATGGCTACACCTTC. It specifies CASSLGGLGYGYTF.

CDR3 sequence reads: CASSPPIRALHF. CDR3 nucleotides: TGTGCCAGCAGCCCTCCGATTAGGGCCCTCCACTTT. The chain joins TRBV7-2 to TRBJ1-6; no definite D call. V was shortened by 5 bases and J by 14 bases, with 13 bases between the two germline ends. Per the germline V gene, CDR1 is SGHTA and CDR2 is FQGNSA. This CDR3 comprises 12 residues.

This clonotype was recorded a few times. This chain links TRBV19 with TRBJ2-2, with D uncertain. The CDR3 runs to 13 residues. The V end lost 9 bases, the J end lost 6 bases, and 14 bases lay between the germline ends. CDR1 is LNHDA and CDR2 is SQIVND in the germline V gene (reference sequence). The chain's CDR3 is CASLPGDPGELFF. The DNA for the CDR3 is TGTGCCAGCCTCCCCGGAGATCCCGGGGAGCTGTTTTTT.

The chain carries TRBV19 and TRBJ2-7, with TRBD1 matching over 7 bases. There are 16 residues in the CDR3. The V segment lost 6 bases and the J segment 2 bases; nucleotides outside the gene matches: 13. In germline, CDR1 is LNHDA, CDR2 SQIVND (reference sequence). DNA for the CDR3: TGTGCCAGTAGGCCAAGAACAGGGGCAACAACCTACGAGCAGTACTTC. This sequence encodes CASRPRTGATTYEQYF.

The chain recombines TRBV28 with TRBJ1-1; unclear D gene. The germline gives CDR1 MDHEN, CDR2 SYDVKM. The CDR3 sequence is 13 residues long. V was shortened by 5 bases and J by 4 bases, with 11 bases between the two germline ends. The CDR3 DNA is TGTGCCAGCAGTCGGCAAGGCGGCACTGAAGCTTTCTTT. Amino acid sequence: CASSRQGGTEAFF. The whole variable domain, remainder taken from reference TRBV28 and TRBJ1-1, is DVKVTQSSRYLVKRTGEKVFLECVQDMDHENMFWYRQDPGLGLRLIYFSYDVKMKEKGDIPEGYSVSREKKERFSLILESASTNQTSMYLCASSRQGGTEAFFGQGTRLTVV.

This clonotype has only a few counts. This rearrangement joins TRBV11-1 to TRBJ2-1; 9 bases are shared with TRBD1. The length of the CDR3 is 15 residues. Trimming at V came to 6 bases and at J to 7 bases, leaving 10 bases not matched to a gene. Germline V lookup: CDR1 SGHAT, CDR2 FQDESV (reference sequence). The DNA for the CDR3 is TGTGCCAGCAGTTCCGACAGGGGGGGTAGGAATGAGCAGTTCTTC. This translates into CASSSDRGGRNEQFF.

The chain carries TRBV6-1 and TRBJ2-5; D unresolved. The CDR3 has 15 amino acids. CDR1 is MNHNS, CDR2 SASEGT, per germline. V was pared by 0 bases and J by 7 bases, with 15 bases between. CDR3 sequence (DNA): TGTGCCAGCAGTGAAGCGTTCGATCCTCTCGGGACCCAGTACTTC. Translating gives CASSEAFDPLGTQYF.

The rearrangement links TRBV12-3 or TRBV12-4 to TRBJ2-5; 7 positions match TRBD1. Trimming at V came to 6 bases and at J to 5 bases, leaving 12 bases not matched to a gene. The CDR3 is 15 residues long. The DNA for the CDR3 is TGTGCCAGCAGGCTCGGGACAGTGGGAAGGGAGACCCAGTACTTC. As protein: CASRLGTVGRETQYF.